Sequencing of this T cell receptor beta chain was carried out in a study of type 1 and type 2 diabetes patients (dated by TCRdb to the mid-2010s). Study-level background: The cohort comprised ten or so type 1 diabetes patients, a few type 2 diabetes patients and roughly 6 nondiabetic controls recruited in China. The whole study generated approximately 19,000,000 paired-end reads. In the study, high-throughput sequencing was used to profile TCRbeta repertoires so that type 1 diabetes, type 2 diabetes and nondiabetic individuals could be compared. Type 2 diabetes patients were used as a disease comparison group for the type 1 diabetes patients. Sequencing of the TCRbeta libraries was paired-end and was performed on Illumina HiSeq 2000 or MiSeq instruments. Across the study, CD4+ and CD8+ T cells were positively selected from PBMCs by means of CD4 or CD8 MicroBeads on MACS columns. Comparing roughly 20-cycle and approximately 26-cycle amplification showed similar V gene usage, suggesting similar primer efficiencies and random PCR bias. Results the study describes overall, beyond this receptor: Type 2 diabetes patients had few highly-expanded CD4+ clones (median one), and those clones made up a median approximately 3.9% of reads. The study groups were not matched for age and gender, which could possibly have biased interpretation. Type 2 diabetes and control samples had highly correlated V and J gene usage patterns, with the correlation between samples averaging about 0.97. High diversity was shown by type 2 diabetes repertoires, and the diversity was significantly greater than that of type 1 diabetes repertoires in both CD4+ and CD8+ T cells. Only a limited number of T2D and control samples were sequenced, so some T1D-only HECs might also appear in more T2D or control samples.

V is cut by 2 bases and J by 1 base, and the space between the germline ends is 9 bases. From the cysteine up to the phenylalanine, the CDR3 has a length of 14 residues. Only the CDR3 portion is preserved as DNA: 42 bases, with reading frame beginning at the first base. CDR1 and CDR2 are drawn from the germline V gene: SGDLS, YYNGEE. All diabetic patients met standard classification criteria for type 1 or type 2 diabetes, with glucose and C-peptide assessed by WHO-recommended methods. Donors with other autoimmune diseases or infections within the previous four weeks were excluded from participation. From each participant, approximately 10 milliliters of peripheral blood were collected. LymphoPrep density separation was used to isolate PBMCs. The instrument given in TCRdb is Illumina MiSeq. TCRbeta CDR3 amplification used genomic DNA from the sorted T cell subsets as template. The TCRbeta CDR3 region was amplified by multiplex PCR using 30 forward and 13 reverse primers. AMPure XP beads were used to purify the PCR products, after which a second approximately 25-cycle PCR added indices and adaptors. Before sequencing, the QIAquick Gel Extraction Kit was used to gel-purify the libraries. On the study's bioinformatics: Paired-end reads were merged using FLASH and were aligned with IgBLAST to IMGT V, D and J germline references. Reads with below 70% alignment identity to germline references were discarded, leaving 11,114,426 reads study-wide. CDR3 boundaries, reading frame and productivity were assigned according to IMGT definitions. Highly-expanded clones were defined as clones at or above 1% of reads, and diversity was measured by normalized Shannon entropy. Unpaired two-tailed t-tests were used to test for differences in Shannon entropy between groups. TCRdb took the public reads, trimmed them with fastp at Q25, ran MiXCR for clone calling and kept in-frame beta chains. Merged by CDR3 protein, the rows form single entries marked with the most common genes and DNA. What appears here as the V and J calls and clone size reflects TCRdb's work, not the paper's. This sample comprises under 300,000 distinct CDR3 sequences, 45% to 60% of them detected only once. The ten largest clones add up to roughly an eighth of the sample.

This clonotype was counted between two and nine times. Its recognized antigen is unknown. It has no much larger one-base neighbor in the sample; base qualities were not kept. The chain couples TRBV9 to TRBJ1-1; confidence is insufficient to name the D gene. Sample: peripheral blood mononuclear cells (PBMCs). This TCR was recovered from a man aged 18-30 years with type 2 diabetes. DNA sequence: TGTGCCAGCAGCGTGTCCTCAGGGAACACTGAAGCTTTCTTT. Its protein product is CASSVSSGNTEAFF.